A single sample gave rise to the 2 T cell receptor beta chains below, sequenced in a study of T cells after yellow fever vaccination. TCRdb itself ran the 5' RACE reads through MiXCR, one entry per CDR3 protein. The repertoire holds about 240,000 distinct CDR3 sequences, with 6.9% as singletons. Sequenced material: CD4+ T cells sorted from PBMCs, taken 15 days after the yellow fever booster vaccination. All receptors derive from a man between 25 and 39 years old who received the YFV17D yellow fever vaccine.

This clonotype appeared a few times. The chain joins TRBV28 to TRBJ1-3; D not certain. With 2 bases removed from V and 0 bases from J, the gap between germline ends came to 5 bases. Germline assignment: CDR1 MDHEN and CDR2 SYDVKM. The CDR3 has 14 residues. DNA of the CDR3: TGTGCCAGCAGTTTACCCCCCTCTGGAAACACCATATATTTT. Its translation is CASSLPPSGNTIYF.

V usage is TRBV6-5 and J usage is TRBJ1-3; no reliable D call. V shed 5 bases and J shed 0 bases, with 20 bases lying between them. This CDR3 spans 18 amino acids. Germline V gives CDR1 MNHEY, CDR2 SVGAGI. The CDR3 region has the DNA TGTGCCAGCAGTCACGGCCCCGGAGGTGGAGGCTCTGGAAACACCATATATTTT. Encoded protein: CASSHGPGGGGSGNTIYF.